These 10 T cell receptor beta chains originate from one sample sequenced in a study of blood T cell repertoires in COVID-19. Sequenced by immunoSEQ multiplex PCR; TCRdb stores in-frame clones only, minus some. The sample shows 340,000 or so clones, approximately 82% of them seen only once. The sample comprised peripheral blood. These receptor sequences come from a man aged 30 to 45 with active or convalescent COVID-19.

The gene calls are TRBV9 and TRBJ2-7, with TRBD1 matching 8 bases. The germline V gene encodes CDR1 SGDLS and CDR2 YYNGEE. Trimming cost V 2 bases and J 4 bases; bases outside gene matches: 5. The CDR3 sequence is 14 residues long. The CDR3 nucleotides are TGTGCCAGCAGCGTTTCAGGGGGCTCGTACGAGCAGTACTTC. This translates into CASSVSGGSYEQYF.

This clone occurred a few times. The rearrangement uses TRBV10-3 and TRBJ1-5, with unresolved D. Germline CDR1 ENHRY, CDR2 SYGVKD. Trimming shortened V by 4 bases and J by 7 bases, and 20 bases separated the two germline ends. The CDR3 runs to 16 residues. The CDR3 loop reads CAISAVSGRGVQPQHF. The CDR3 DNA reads TGTGCCATCAGTGCGGTTAGTGGCCGCGGGGTACAGCCCCAGCATTTT.

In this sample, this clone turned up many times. CDR3: CASSQTSGGASDTQYF. The DNA of the CDR3 is TGTGCCAGCAGCCAAACTAGCGGGGGGGCCTCGGATACGCAGTATTTT. This chain links TRBV3-1 (or the pseudogene TRBV3-2) with TRBJ2-3, with 13 bases matching TRBD2. The CDR3 is 16 amino acids. Trimming removed 2 bases from V and 6 bases from J; junction bases left unmatched: 5. CDR1 and CDR2 from the germline V gene are LGHDT and YNNKEL (reference sequence).

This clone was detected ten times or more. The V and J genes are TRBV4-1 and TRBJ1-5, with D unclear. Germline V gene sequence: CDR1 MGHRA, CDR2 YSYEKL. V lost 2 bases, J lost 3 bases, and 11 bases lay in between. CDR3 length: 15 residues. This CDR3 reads CASSQSRGDNQPQHF. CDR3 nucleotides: TGCGCCAGCAGCCAAAGTCGAGGAGACAATCAGCCCCAGCATTTT.

CDR3 DNA: TGCGCCAGCAGCCCGGACGGCAGGGCGGTACGGCAGTACTTC. This encodes CASSPDGRAVRQYF. The chain joins TRBV5-1 to TRBJ2-7, with D possibly being TRBD1 (5 bases). V was shortened by 4 bases and J by 9 bases, with 20 bases between the two germline ends. CDR3 size: 14 residues. In germline, CDR1 is SGHRS, CDR2 YFSETQ.

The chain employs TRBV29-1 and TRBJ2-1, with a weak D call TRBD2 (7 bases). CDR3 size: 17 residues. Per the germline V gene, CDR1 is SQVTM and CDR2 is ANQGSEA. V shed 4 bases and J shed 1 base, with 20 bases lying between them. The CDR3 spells CSVVGGGASRSYNEQFF. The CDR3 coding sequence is TGCAGCGTTGTCGGTGGGGGGGCCAGTCGATCCTACAATGAGCAGTTCTTC.

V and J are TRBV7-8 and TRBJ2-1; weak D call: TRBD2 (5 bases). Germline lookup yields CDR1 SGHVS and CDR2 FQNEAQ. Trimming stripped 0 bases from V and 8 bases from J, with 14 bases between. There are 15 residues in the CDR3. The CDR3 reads CASSLAGLGNHEQFF. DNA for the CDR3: TGTGCCAGCAGCTTAGCTGGACTGGGGAACCATGAGCAGTTCTTC.

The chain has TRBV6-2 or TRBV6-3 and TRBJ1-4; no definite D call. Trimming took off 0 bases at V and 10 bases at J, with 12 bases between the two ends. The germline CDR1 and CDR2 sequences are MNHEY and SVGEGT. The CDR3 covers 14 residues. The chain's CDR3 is CASSYSRGRGKLFF. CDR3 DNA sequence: TGTGCCAGCAGTTACTCCAGAGGGCGTGGAAAACTGTTTTTT.

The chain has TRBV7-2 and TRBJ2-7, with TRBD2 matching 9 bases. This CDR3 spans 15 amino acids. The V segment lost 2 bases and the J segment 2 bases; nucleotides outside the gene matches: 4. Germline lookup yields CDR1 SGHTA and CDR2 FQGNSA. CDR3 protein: CASSLNPSGAYEQYF. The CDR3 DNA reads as TGTGCCAGCAGCTTAAATCCTAGCGGGGCCTACGAGCAGTACTTC.

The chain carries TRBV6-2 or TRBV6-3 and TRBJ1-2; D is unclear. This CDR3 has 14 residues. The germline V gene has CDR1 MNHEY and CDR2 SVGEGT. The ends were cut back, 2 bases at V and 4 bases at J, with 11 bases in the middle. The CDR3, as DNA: TGTGCCAGCAGTTACAGGCCAGAGGGCTATGGCTACACCTTC. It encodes CASSYRPEGYGYTF.